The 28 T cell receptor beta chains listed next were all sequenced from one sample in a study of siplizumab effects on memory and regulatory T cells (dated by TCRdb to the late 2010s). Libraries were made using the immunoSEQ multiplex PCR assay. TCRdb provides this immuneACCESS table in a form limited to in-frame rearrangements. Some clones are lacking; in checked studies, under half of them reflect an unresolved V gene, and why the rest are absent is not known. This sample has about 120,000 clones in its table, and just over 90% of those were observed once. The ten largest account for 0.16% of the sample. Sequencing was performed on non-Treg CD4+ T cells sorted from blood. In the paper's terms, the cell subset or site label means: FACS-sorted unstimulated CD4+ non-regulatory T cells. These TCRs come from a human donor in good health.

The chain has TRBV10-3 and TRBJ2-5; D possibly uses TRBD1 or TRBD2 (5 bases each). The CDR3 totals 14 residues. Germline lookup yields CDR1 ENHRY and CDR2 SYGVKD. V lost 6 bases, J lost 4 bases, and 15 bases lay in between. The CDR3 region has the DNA TGTGCCATCAGGGAGACAGATGCGGGAGAGACCCAGTACTTC. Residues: CAIRETDAGETQYF.

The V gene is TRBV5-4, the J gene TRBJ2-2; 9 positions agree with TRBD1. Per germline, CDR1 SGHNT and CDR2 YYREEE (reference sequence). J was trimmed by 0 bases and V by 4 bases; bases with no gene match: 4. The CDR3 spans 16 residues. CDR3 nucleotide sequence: TGTGCCAGCAGCGTGACAGGGGGTACGAACACCGGGGAGCTGTTTTTT. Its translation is CASSVTGGTNTGELFF.

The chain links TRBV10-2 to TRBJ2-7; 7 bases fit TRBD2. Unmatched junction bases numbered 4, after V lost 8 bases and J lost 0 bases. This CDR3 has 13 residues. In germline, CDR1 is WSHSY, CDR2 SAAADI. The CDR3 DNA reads TGCGCCAGCGGGCGGGGGACCTCCTACGAGCAGTACTTC. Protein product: CASGRGTSYEQYF.

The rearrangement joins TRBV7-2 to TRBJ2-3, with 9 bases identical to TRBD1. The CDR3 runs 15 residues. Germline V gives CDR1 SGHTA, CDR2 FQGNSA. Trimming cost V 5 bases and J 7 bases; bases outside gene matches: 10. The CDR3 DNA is TGTGCCAGCAGCCAACTCACAGGGGGCGGGAATACGCAGTATTTT. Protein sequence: CASSQLTGGGNTQYF.

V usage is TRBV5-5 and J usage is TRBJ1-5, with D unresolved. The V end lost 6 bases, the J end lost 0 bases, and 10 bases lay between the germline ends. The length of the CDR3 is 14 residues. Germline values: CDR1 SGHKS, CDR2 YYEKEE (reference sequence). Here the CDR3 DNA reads TGTGCCAGCACCCGCGGTGATAGCAATCAGCCCCAGCATTTT. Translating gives CASTRGDSNQPQHF.

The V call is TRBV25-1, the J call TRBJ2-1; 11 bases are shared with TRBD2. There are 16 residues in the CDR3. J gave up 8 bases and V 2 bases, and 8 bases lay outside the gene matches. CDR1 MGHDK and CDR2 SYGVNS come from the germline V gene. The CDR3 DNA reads TGTGCCAGCAGTGAACTGCTAGCGGGGGGTAGGGATGAGCAGTTCTTC. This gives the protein CASSELLAGGRDEQFF.

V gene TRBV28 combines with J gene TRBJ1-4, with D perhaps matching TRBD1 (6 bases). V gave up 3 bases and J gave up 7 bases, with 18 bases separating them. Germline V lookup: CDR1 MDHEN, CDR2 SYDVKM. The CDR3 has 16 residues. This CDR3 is CASSFPGEGVGEKLFF. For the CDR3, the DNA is TGTGCCAGCAGTTTCCCAGGGGAAGGGGTCGGTGAAAAACTGTTTTTT. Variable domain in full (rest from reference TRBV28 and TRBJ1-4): DVKVTQSSRYLVKRTGEKVFLECVQDMDHENMFWYRQDPGLGLRLIYFSYDVKMKEKGDIPEGYSVSREKKERFSLILESASTNQTSMYLCASSFPGEGVGEKLFFGSGTQLSVL.

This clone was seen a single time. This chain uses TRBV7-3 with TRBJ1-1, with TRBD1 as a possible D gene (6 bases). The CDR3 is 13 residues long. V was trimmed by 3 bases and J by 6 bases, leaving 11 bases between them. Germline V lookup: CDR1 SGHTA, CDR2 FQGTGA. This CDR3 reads CASSLGAGAEAFF. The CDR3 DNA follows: TGTGCCAGCAGCTTGGGGGCCGGAGCTGAAGCTTTCTTT.

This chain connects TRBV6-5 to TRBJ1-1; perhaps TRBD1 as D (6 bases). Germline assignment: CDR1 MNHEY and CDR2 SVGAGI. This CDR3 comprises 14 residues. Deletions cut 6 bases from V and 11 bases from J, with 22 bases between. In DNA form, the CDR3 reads TGTGCCAGCAGCCCAAACAACTTTCAGGGGACGGCTTTCTTT. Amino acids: CASSPNNFQGTAFF.

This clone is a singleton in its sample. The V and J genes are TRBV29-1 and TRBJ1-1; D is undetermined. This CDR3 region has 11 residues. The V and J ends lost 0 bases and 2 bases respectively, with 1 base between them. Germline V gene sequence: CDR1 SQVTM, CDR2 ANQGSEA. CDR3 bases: TGCAGCGTTGAAGATAACACTGAAGCTTTCTTT. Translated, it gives CSVEDNTEAFF.

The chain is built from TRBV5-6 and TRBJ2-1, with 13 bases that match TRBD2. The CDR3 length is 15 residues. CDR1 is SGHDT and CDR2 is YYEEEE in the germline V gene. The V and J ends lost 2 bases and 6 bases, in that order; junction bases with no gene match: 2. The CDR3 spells CASSFGLAGANEQFF. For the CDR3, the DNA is TGTGCCAGCAGCTTTGGACTAGCGGGGGCCAATGAGCAGTTCTTC.

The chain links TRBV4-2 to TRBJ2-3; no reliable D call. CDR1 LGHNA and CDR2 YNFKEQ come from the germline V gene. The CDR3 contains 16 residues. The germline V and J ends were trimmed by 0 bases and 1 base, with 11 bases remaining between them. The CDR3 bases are TGTGCCAGCAGCCAAGATTTGGGCGGAGGCACAGATACGCAGTATTTT. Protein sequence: CASSQDLGGGTDTQYF.

The CDR3 sequence: CASSHGGGVAGELFF. The CDR3 DNA reads TGCGCCAGCAGCCATGGCGGGGGAGTCGCCGGGGAGCTGTTTTTT. J is TRBJ2-2 and V is TRBV4-3, with 7 bases aligning to TRBD2. J was trimmed by 6 bases and V by 3 bases; bases with no gene match: 7. The CDR3 covers 15 residues. In germline, CDR1 is LGHNA, CDR2 YSLEER.

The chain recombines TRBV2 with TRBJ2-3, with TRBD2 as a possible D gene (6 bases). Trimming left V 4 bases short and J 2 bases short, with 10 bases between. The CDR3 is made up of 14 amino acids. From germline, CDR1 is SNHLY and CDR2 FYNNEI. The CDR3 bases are TGTGCCAGCAGTGGAGGACTAACCACAGATACGCAGTATTTT. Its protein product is CASSGGLTTDTQYF.

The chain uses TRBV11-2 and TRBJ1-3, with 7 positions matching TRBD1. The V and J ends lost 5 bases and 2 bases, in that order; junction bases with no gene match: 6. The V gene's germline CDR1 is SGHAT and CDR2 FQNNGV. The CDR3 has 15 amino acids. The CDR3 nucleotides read TGTGCCAGCAGCCAGGGGGGGGCAACTGGAAACACCATATATTTT. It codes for CASSQGGATGNTIYF.

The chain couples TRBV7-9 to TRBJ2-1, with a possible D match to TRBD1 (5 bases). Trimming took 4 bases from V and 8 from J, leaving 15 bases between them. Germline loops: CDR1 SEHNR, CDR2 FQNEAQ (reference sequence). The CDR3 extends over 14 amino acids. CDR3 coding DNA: TGTGCCAGCAGCTCTACCCAGGGTTGGGATGAGCAGTTCTTC. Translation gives CASSSTQGWDEQFF.

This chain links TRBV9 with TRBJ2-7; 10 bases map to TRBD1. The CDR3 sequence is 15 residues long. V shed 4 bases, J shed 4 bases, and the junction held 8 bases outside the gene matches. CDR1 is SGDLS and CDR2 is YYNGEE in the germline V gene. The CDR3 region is CASSSGTGELYEQYF. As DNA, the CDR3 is TGTGCCAGCAGCTCCGGGACAGGGGAATTGTACGAGCAGTACTTC.

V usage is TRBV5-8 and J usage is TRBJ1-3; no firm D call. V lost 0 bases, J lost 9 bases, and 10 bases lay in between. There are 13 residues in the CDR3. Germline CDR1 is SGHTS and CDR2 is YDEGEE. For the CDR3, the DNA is TGTGCCAGCAGCTTGGTACCGTTAGGCACCATATATTTT. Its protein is CASSLVPLGTIYF. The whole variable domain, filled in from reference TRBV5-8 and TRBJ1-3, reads EAGVTQSPTHLIKTRGQQATLRCSPISGHTSVYWYQQALGLGLQFLLWYDEGEERNRGNFPPRFSGRQFPNYSSELNVNALELEDSALYLCASSLVPLGTIYFGEGSWLTVV.

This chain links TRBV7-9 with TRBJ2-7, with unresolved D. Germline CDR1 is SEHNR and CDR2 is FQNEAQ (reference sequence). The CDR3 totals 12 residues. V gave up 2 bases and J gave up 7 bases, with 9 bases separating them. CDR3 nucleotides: TGTGCCAGCAGCTTATTATCAAGTGAGCAGTACTTC. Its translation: CASSLLSSEQYF. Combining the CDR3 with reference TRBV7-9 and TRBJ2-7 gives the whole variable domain DTGVSQNPRHKITKRGQNVTFRCDPISEHNRLYWYRQTLGQGPEFLTYFQNEAQLEKSRLLSDRFSAERPKGSFSTLEIQRTEQGDSAMYLCASSLLSSEQYFGPGTRLTVT.

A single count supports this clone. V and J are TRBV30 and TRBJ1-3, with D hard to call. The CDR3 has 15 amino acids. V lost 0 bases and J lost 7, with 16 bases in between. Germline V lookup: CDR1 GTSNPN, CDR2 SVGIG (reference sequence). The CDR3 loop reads CAWSVRRAWTNTIYF. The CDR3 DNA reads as TGTGCCTGGAGTGTACGTAGGGCTTGGACGAACACCATATATTTT.

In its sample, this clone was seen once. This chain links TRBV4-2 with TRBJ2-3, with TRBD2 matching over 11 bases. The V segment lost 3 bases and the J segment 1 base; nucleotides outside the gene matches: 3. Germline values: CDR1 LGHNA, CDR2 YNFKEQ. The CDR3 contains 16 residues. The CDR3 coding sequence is TGTGCCAGCAGCCAGGTAGCGGGGGGGGGCACAGATACGCAGTATTTT. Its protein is CASSQVAGGGTDTQYF.

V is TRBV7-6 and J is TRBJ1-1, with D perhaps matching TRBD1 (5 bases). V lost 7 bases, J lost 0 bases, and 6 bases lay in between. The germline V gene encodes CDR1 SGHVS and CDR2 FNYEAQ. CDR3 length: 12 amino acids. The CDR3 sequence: CASTGLNTEAFF. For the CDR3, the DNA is TGTGCCAGCACGGGGCTGAACACTGAAGCTTTCTTT.

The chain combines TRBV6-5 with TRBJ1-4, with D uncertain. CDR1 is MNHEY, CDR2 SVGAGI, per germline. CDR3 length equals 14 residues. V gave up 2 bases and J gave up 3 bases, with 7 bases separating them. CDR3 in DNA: TGTGCCAGCAGTTACGATGGTCCTAATGAAAAACTGTTTTTT. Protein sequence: CASSYDGPNEKLFF.

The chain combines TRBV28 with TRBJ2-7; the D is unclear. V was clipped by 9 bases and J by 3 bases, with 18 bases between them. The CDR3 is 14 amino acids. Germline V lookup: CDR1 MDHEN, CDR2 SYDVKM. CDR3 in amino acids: CASTLGGSRYEQYF. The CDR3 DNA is TGTGCCAGTACCCTGGGTGGGTCCCGCTACGAGCAGTACTTC.

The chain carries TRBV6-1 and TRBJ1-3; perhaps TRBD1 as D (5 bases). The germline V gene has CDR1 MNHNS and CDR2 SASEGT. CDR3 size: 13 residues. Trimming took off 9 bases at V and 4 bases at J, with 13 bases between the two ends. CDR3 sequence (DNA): TGTGCCAGGGGTAGGGGCCTGGGAAACACCATATATTTT. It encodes CARGRGLGNTIYF.

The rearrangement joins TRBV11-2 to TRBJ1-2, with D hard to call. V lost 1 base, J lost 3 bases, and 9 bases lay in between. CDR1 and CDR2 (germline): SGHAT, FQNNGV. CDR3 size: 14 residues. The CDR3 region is CASSLVPGDYGYTF. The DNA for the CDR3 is TGTGCCAGCAGCTTAGTTCCGGGCGACTATGGCTACACCTTC.

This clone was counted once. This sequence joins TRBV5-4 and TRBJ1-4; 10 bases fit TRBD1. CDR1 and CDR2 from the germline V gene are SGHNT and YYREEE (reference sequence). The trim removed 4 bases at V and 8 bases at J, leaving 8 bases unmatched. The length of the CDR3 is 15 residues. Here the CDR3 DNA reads TGTGCCAGCAGCACCCCCGTGACAGGGGGCGAAAAACTGTTTTTT. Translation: CASSTPVTGGEKLFF.

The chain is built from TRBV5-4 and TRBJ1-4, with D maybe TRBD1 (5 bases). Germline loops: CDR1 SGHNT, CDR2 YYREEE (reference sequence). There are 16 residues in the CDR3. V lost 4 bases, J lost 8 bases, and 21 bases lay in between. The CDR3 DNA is TGTGCCAGCAGCGACCCCTCCGGGGGAGCCAAAGAAAAACTGTTTTTT. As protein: CASSDPSGGAKEKLFF.